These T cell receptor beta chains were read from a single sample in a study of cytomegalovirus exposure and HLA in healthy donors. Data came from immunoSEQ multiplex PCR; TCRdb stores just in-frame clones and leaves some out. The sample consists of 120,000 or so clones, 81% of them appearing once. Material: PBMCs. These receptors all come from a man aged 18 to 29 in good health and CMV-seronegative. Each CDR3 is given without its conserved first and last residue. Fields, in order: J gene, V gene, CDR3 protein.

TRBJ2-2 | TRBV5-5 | ASSLAGTGVGPGELF
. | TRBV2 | ASFLAGTYEQY
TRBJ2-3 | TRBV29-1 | SVAGPSTDTQY
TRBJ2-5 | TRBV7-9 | ASSLLAGGQETQY
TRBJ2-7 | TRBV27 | ASSPGTPYEQY
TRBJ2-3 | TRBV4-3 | ASSQPGGADTQY
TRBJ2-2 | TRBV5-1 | ASRMAGPTGELF
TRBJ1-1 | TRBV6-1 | ASSSLPRDTEAF
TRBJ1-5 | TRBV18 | ASSPPSGGVNQPQH
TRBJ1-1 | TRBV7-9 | ASSPYKNTEAF
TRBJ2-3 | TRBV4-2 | ASSLTGTDTQY
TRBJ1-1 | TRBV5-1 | ASSSGQGFMNTEAF
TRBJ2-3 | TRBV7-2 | ASSLTGQRGDTQY
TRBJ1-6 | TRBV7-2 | ASSLLQAYNSPLH
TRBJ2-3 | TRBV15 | ATSIAGGAQGAQY
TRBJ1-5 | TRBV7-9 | ASSPGGEQPQH
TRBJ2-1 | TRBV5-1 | ASSSTAGGYNEQF
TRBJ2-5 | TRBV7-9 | SSSLPRTSSQETQY
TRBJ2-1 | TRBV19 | ASSIDPGTGGEQF
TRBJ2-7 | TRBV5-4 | ASSLGTPGIEQY
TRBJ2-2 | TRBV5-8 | ASSLGQRNTGELF
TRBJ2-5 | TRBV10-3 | ASGGQETQY
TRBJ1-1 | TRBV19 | ASKIRDRGNTEAF
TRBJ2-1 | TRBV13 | ASSLRGGDREF
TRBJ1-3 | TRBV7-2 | ASSLSREENTIY
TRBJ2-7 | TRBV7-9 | ASSSMRSGTGIYEQY
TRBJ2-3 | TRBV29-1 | SVEGGLAGLTDTQY
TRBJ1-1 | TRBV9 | ASSPMGANTEAF
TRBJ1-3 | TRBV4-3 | ASSQYRGSGNTIY
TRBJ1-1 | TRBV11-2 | ASSLSSDTEAF
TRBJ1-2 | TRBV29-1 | SVLTGGNNYGYT
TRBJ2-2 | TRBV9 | ASSVESLTGELF
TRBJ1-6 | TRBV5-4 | ASRQDSDNSPLH
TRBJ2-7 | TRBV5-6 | ASSSDSYYEQY
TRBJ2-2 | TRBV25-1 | ASSQGGDTGELF
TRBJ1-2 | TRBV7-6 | ASSPRQGGGYT